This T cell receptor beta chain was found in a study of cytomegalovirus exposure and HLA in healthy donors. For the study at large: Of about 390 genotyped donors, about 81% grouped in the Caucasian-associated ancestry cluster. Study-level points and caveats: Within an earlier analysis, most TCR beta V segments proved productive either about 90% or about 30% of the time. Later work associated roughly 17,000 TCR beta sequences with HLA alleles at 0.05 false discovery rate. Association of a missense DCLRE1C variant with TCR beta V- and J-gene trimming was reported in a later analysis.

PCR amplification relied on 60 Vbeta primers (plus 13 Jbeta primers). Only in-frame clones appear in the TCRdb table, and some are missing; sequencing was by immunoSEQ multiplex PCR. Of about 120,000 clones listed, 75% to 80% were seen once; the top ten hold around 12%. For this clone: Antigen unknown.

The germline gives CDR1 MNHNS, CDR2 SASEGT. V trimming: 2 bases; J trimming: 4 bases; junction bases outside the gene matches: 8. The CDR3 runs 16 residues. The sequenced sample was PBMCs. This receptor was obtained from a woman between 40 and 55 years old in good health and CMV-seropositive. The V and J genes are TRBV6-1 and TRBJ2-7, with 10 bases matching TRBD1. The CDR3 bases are TGTGCCAGCAGTGAAAGCGTGTGGGACAGGGGATACGAGCAGTACTTC. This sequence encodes CASSESVWDRGYEQYF.